This T cell receptor beta chain was retrieved from a study of T cells in Graves' hyperthyroidism and ophthalmopathy. Amplified TCR beta CDR3 regions derived from RNA transcripts. The HTBI set primed first-round TCR CDR3 RT-PCR. TCRdb processed the multiplex PCR reads anew with MiXCR; each CDR3 protein has one entry. The sample yields roughly 500,000 distinct CDR3 sequences, approximately 23% seen once. V lost 1 base and J 9 bases, leaving 19 bases between the germline ends. CDR1 and CDR2 from the germline V gene are GTSNPN and SVGIG (reference sequence). The CDR3 is 15 amino acids. The source is a woman aged 70 to 79 with Graves' ophthalmopathy. The V call is TRBV30, the J call TRBJ1-5; possible D gene TRBD1, 5 bases. The sequencing sample was made of blood. The CDR3: CAWSEGTAELWPQHF. The CDR3 coding sequence is TGTGCCTGGAGTGAAGGGACCGCGGAACTATGGCCCCAGCATTTT.